The 10 T cell receptor beta chains reported below all come from one sample, sequenced in a study of neurological immune-mediated disorders. TCRdb reprocessed the 5' RACE reads with MiXCR, giving one entry per CDR3 protein. Among about 46,000 distinct CDR3 sequences listed, about 9.4% were seen once. Specimen: PBMCs. The receptors were gathered from a man between 65 and 85 years old with HTLV-1-associated myelopathy (HAM/TSP).

Many counts were recorded for this clonotype. This chain uses TRBV20-1 with TRBJ2-2, with D unresolved. The V end lost 4 bases, the J end lost 5 bases, and 14 bases lay between the germline ends. This CDR3 is 14 amino acids long. CDR1 is DFQATT and CDR2 is SNEGSKA in the germline V gene (reference sequence). CDR3 region: CSAKAVARTGELFF. The CDR3 nucleotides read TGCAGTGCTAAGGCTGTTGCCCGGACCGGGGAGCTGTTTTTT.

This clonotype was seen a few times. J is TRBJ2-4 and V is TRBV4-3; the D is unclear. V shed 1 base and J shed 5 bases, with 9 bases lying between them. Looked up from germline, CDR1 is LGHNA and CDR2 is YSLEER. CDR3 length equals 14 residues. This CDR3 reads CASSQGVGQNIQYF. CDR3 DNA sequence: TGCGCCAGCAGCCAAGGAGTGGGTCAAAACATTCAGTACTTC.

This clonotype was counted many times. The chain recombines TRBV14 with TRBJ2-5; possibly TRBD1 for D (6 bases). CDR1 is SGHDN, CDR2 FVKESK, per germline. Trimming left V 1 base short and J 8 bases short, with 11 bases between. This CDR3 spans 13 amino acids. The CDR3 loop reads CASSQGGPGTQYF. CDR3 in DNA: TGTGCCAGCAGCCAAGGGGGGCCAGGAACCCAGTACTTC.

This clonotype was seen repeatedly, ten times or more. This chain links TRBV7-8 with TRBJ2-4; TRBD2 agrees at 14 bases. CDR3 length: 18 residues. Germline V gives CDR1 SGHVS, CDR2 FQNEAQ. Unmatched junction bases numbered 13, after V lost 5 bases and J lost 7 bases. The CDR3 coding sequence is TGTGCCAGCAGCCCTAGGACTAGCGGGAGGAGAGAGGGGAACATTCAGTACTTC. Translated: CASSPRTSGRREGNIQYF.

This clonotype came up many times. The rearrangement joins TRBV10-3 to TRBJ2-3; 7 bases map to TRBD1. Unmatched junction bases numbered 2, after V lost 10 bases and J lost 1 base. In germline, CDR1 is ENHRY, CDR2 SYGVKD. The CDR3 contains 12 residues. The CDR3 sequence is CATGQGTDTQYF. The DNA of the CDR3 is TGTGCCACCGGACAGGGCACAGATACGCAGTATTTT.

In its sample, this clonotype was seen many times. The rearrangement uses TRBV15 and TRBJ2-2; the D is unclear. CDR3 length: 17 amino acids. The V gene's germline CDR1 is LNHNV and CDR2 YYDKDF (reference sequence). V was clipped by 0 bases and J by 3 bases, with 14 bases between them. For the CDR3, the DNA is TGTGCCACCAGCAGAGATTGGAATAGCCGAGACACCGGGGAGCTGTTTTTT. This encodes CATSRDWNSRDTGELFF.

At least ten counts were recorded for this clonotype. The genes are TRBV11-2 and TRBJ2-1, with 9 bases matching TRBD2. Germline V gene sequence: CDR1 SGHAT, CDR2 FQNNGV. This CDR3 comprises 16 residues. J gave up 2 bases and V 4 bases, and 6 bases lay outside the gene matches. The CDR3 loop reads CASSSTVAGAYNEQFF. The CDR3 DNA follows: TGTGCCAGCAGCTCCACTGTAGCGGGAGCCTACAATGAGCAGTTCTTC.

The chain joins TRBV24-1 to TRBJ1-1; 9 bases align to TRBD1. Germline V gives CDR1 KGHDR, CDR2 SFDVKD. The CDR3 has 13 residues. V lost 12 bases and J lost 5; bases outside the gene matches: 9. CDR3 sequence: CAPQGAGRTEAFF. The CDR3 region has the DNA TGTGCCCCACAGGGGGCTGGTCGGACTGAAGCTTTCTTT.

This clonotype was found many times. This sequence joins TRBV20-1 and TRBJ2-3; D tentatively fits TRBD1 or TRBD2 (5 bases each). The germline CDR1 and CDR2 sequences are DFQATT and SNEGSKA (reference sequence). Trimming removed 2 bases from V and 5 bases from J, with 20 bases in between. The CDR3 is made up of 16 amino acids. CDR3 loop: CSARTRRALGVDTQYF. For the CDR3, the DNA is TGCAGTGCTAGAACACGCCGGGCCCTGGGGGTAGATACGCAGTATTTT.

Many counts were recorded for this clonotype. The CDR3, as DNA: TGCGCCAGCAGGGGAAGCGCTAGCACAGATACGCAGTATTTT. Translating it yields CASRGSASTDTQYF. The chain uses TRBV5-1 and TRBJ2-3, with no clear D. The CDR3 covers 14 residues. The ends were cut back, 5 bases at V and 0 bases at J, with 10 bases in the middle. Germline V CDR1 and CDR2: SGHRS, YFSETQ.